Listed below are T cell receptor beta chains from one sample, sequenced in a study of STAT5B mutations in CD4+ large granular lymphocyte leukemia. Using immunoSEQ multiplex PCR, the repertoire was profiled, and TCRdb retains in-frame clones only, with some absent. Here the sample spans almost 20,000 clones, 84% being singletons. Input material: CD4+ T cells from blood buffy coats. These receptors were taken from a human donor in good health. Each CDR3 is given with its conserved first and last residue. The D gene is left open where the match is weak. The size entry is marked missing in some rows and otherwise reads once, few, many or a size class.

clone_size d_call j_call v_call cdr3_nt cdr3_aa
once . TRBJ2-2 TRBV7-2 TGTGCCAGCAGCCCTGGGGCCCCCGGGGAGCTGTTTTTT CASSPGAPGELFF
. . TRBJ1-2 TRBV27 TGTGCCAGCAGTTTTACAGTAAACTATGGCTACACCTTC CASSFTVNYGYTF
once . TRBJ2-2 TRBV27 TGTGCCACTTACCCCCGGGGGATGGCCGGGGAGCTGTTTTTT CATYPRGMAGELFF
. TRBD1 TRBJ2-7 TRBV5-6 TGTGCCAGCAGGAATTGGGTGGGACAGGGACTTTACGAGCAGTACTTC CASRNWVGQGLYEQYF
. . TRBJ1-2 TRBV28 TGTGCCAGCAGTTTAGGACGGTATGGCTACACCTTC CASSLGRYGYTF
once TRBD1 TRBJ2-5 TRBV14 TGTGCCAGCAGCCAAGACCGGGACAGGGATTTTAAAGAGACCCAGTACTTC CASSQDRDRDFKETQYF
. . TRBJ2-1 TRBV6-1 TGTGCCAGCGGGGGTGGGCAGTTCTTC CASGGGQFF
. TRBD1 TRBJ1-5 TRBV7-8 TGTGCCAGCAGCTCCCGGGACAGGGCTCAGCCCCAGCATTTT CASSSRDRAQPQHF
. TRBD1 TRBJ1-3 TRBV11-2 TGTGCCAGCAGGCGACAATCGGGACAGGGGTCTGGAAACACCATATATTTT CASRRQSGQGSGNTIYF
. . TRBJ2-7 TRBV7-6 TGTGCCAGCAGCTTAGTCGAGGGTTACGAGCAGTACTTC CASSLVEGYEQYF
. . TRBJ1-2 TRBV5-4 TGTGCCAGCAGTTTTGACCGAGACTATGGCTACACCTTC CASSFDRDYGYTF
. TRBD1 TRBJ1-1 TRBV10-2 TGCGCCAGTTTTATAGGGGGCGCGAACACTGAAGCTTTCTTT CASFIGGANTEAFF
. . TRBJ2-7 TRBV29-1 TGCAGCGTTTGGAGTTCCTACGAGCAGTACTTC CSVWSSYEQYF
. TRBD1 TRBJ2-7 TRBV6-1 TGTGCCAGCAGCTGGGACAGGTATTCCTACGAGCAGTACTTC CASSWDRYSYEQYF
. TRBD1 TRBJ2-7 TRBV19 TGTGCCAGTAGTATCCGGGACAGAATCTACGAGCAGTACTTC CASSIRDRIYEQYF
. TRBD2 TRBJ2-5 TRBV27 TGTGCCAGCAGTTCCCCTAGCGGGAGGGAGTGGGAGACCCAGTACTTC CASSSPSGREWETQYF
. . TRBJ2-2 TRBV18 TGTGCCAGCTCACCATTTCGAGGCGGCGAAACCGGGGAGCTGTTTTTT CASSPFRGGETGELFF
. . TRBJ1-2 TRBV9 TGTGCCAGCAGCGTAGAGGGAGCCTATGGCTACACCTTC CASSVEGAYGYTF
. TRBD2 TRBJ2-3 TRBV27 TGTGCCAGCAGTTTATCGAGTGTGAGCGGGAGGGGCACAGATACGCAGTATTTT CASSLSSVSGRGTDTQYF
. TRBD2 TRBJ2-7 TRBV6-5 TGTGCCAGCAGCCTCAGCGGGATCCACTACGAGCAGTACTTC CASSLSGIHYEQYF
. . TRBJ1-3 TRBV5-6 TGTGCCAGCAGCTTGCCTAACTCTGGAAACACCATATATTTT CASSLPNSGNTIYF
. . TRBJ1-3 TRBV28 TGTGCCAGCAGTTTCACGGGAACTGGAAACACCATATATTTT CASSFTGTGNTIYF
few . TRBJ2-1 TRBV14 TGTGCCAGCAGCCAGCGACTAGTGGGCAATGAGCAGTTCTTC CASSQRLVGNEQFF
. TRBD1 TRBJ1-5 TRBV27 TGTGCCAGCAGTGCAACGGGCAGGGGGGGACGCAGTCAGCCCCAGCATTTT CASSATGRGGRSQPQHF
. . TRBJ2-1 TRBV5-5 TGTGCCAGCAGCTTGATTTGGGACACCTCCTACAATGAGCAGTTCTTC CASSLIWDTSYNEQFF
. TRBD1 TRBJ1-4 TRBV18 TGTGCCAGCTCACCCGGGACAGGGGTTAATGAAAAACTGTTTTTT CASSPGTGVNEKLFF
. . TRBJ1-5 TRBV30 TGTGCCTGGAAATTAAAGGGAAATCAGCCCCAGCATTTT CAWKLKGNQPQHF
once TRBD1 TRBJ1-2 TRBV5-4 TGTGCCAGCAGCAGAGACAGGGACTATGGCTACACCTTC CASSRDRDYGYTF
. . TRBJ1-4 TRBV18 TGTGCCAGCTTGGACGCGGCCAATGAAAAACTGTTTTTT CASLDAANEKLFF
. TRBD1 TRBJ2-7 TRBV5-8 TGTGCCAGCAGCTTTTTCCCCGGACGGACAGGGATCTTCTACGAGCAGTACTTC CASSFFPGRTGIFYEQYF
. TRBD1 TRBJ2-2 TRBV29-1 TGCAGCGTGAGTACAGGGGGCGCTAACACCGGGGAGCTGTTTTTT CSVSTGGANTGELFF
. TRBD1 TRBJ1-1 TRBV14 TGTGCCAGCAGCCTGACAGGGGGCACTGAAGCTTTCTTT CASSLTGGTEAFF
. . TRBJ2-7 TRBV6-1 TGTGCCAGCAGTGAATTGGTGGGGCGTAAGGGGTACGGAGAGCAGTACTTC CASSELVGRKGYGEQYF
. TRBD2 TRBJ2-4 TRBV4-1 TGCGCCAGCAGCCAAGAAAGACTAGCGGGAGGGCTTGTGACCAAAAACATTCAGTACTTC CASSQERLAGGLVTKNIQYF
. . TRBJ1-4 TRBV7-9 TGTGCCAGCAGCTACAGCGCAACTAATGAAAAACTGTTTTTT CASSYSATNEKLFF
. TRBD1 TRBJ2-1 TRBV25-1 TGTGCCAGCTCGGGACAGGGGGCCAATGAGCAGTTCTTC CASSGQGANEQFF
once . TRBJ2-3 TRBV29-1 TGCAGCGTTGAAAGCACAGATACGCAGTATTTT CSVESTDTQYF
. . TRBJ2-6 TRBV6-5 TGTGCCAGCACCGACGATGGGGCCAACGTCCTGACTTTC CASTDDGANVLTF
. TRBD1 TRBJ2-5 TRBV5-1 TGCGCCAGCAGCTCCGGACAGGGCCTCCAAGAGACCCAGTACTTC CASSSGQGLQETQYF
. . TRBJ1-5 TRBV6-5 TGTGCCAGCAGCCGAGAGGGAGGCAGCAATCAGCCCCAGCATTTT CASSREGGSNQPQHF
. . TRBJ2-5 TRBV10-1 TGCGCCAGCAGTCCACACAGGGCCCAGGTGACCCAGTACTTC CASSPHRAQVTQYF